This T cell receptor (beta chain) stems from a study of T-cell reconstitution after alpha-beta-depleted transplantation in children. The V gene's germline CDR1 is SGHVT and CDR2 SQSDAQ. The CDR3 is made up of 17 amino acids. V gave up 2 bases and J gave up 1 base, with 17 bases separating them. Unique molecular identifiers tagged the TCRbeta library. TCRdb passed the PCR reads through MiXCR, listing each CDR3 protein once. The top ten clones hold approximately 3% of a sample with roughly 500,000 distinct CDR3 sequences, about 17% of them seen once. The sequenced sample was PBMCs from the stem cell graft donor, obtained from the stem cell graft. This sequence was found in a human donor who donated a stem cell graft to a child with acute lymphoblastic leukemia. The rearrangement joins TRBV7-4 to TRBJ1-1, with D hard to call. This CDR3 reads CASSLWCWQPPNTEAFF. CDR3 nucleotide sequence: TGTGCCAGCAGCTTATGGTGTTGGCAACCCCCGAACACTGAAGCTTTCTTT.